This T cell receptor beta chain was obtained from a study of blood T cell repertoires in COVID-19. For the study at large: PBMCs, B-cell-depleted T cells, or T cells were the source of the cDNA or gDNA that made up the material.

This clone appeared a single time. Participants came from around 25 US areas, aged about 18 to 95 years. Participants had their cohort set by participant-reported clinical history. Recovered status in Cohort 3 required two negative PCRs, clearance, or symptom resolution. The CDR3 spans 14 residues. V was clipped by 3 bases and J by 2 bases, with 5 bases between them. Per the germline V gene, CDR1 is MNHEY and CDR2 is SMNVEV (reference sequence). Assay: immunoSEQ multiplex PCR; the TCRdb copy retains only in-frame clones and omits some. The sample has over 250,000 clones, approximately 92% seen once. This clonotype was sampled from a woman between 18 and 29 years old who had recovered from COVID-19. This chain links TRBV27 with TRBJ1-6, with unresolved D. The sequencing input was PBMCs or T cells enriched from blood (not recorded which). This CDR3 reads CASSFPTYNSPLHF. The CDR3 DNA reads as TGTGCCAGCAGTTTCCCTACCTATAATTCACCCCTCCACTTT.